This T cell receptor beta chain was recovered during a study of T cell repertoires in cytomegalovirus infection (dated by TCRdb to about 2019). The study in broad terms: Alongside well-studied HLA-B-restricted epitopes, the peptide stimulations were aimed at recently identified HLA-C-restricted CMV epitopes, whose presentation resists viral immunomodulation. Donor HLA type was relevant to the analysis, because carriage of CMV infection together with the matching HLA type was indicated by public TCR beta signatures.

Study-wide findings and limitations: The ex vivo response was dominated by HLA-C-restricted CMV-specific TCR beta clonotypes, and the single most frequent clonotype in two of eight donors was supplied by these HLA-C-restricted clonotypes. In both this cohort and an independent roughly 350-donor cohort, the cumulative frequency of public TCR beta family members distinguished carriers of CMV infection plus the relevant HLA type.

TCRdb records Illumina HiSeq 1500 as the sequencer. The public sequencing data were trimmed at Q25 with fastp and processed into clonotypes with MiXCR by TCRdb, which kept only in-frame beta chains. Each CDR3 protein gets just one entry, which takes the most common genes and DNA from the rows behind it. This sample has roughly 800,000 distinct CDR3 sequences in its table, and about 29% of those were observed once. The ten top clones hold roughly 14% of the sample. Taken with the paper, the label for treatment or condition translates to: in vitro stimulation with specific CMV peptide epitopes to enrich CMV-specific T cells. This clonotype appeared a few times. Its antigen target is currently unknown. Within one base of it there is no much larger clone, and no base qualities were kept. The sample in question was cultured CD8+ T cells from PBMCs, obtained from culture after CMV antigen stimulation. This TCR derives from a human donor in good health (CMV status not recorded). Some clones in this sample may be carry-over from other donors' samples.

CDR3 sequence: CASSYEGEEQYV. The DNA reads TGTGCCAGCAGTTACGAGGGGGAAGAGCAGTACGTC. The receptor chain draws on TRBV6-2 or TRBV6-3 and TRBJ2-7, with TRBD1 as a weak D call on 6 bases. The CDR3 contains 12 residues, cysteine and valine counted. Solely the CDR3 DNA is kept, with 36 bases framed from the first base. V and J lose 2 bases and 7 bases, and a span of 9 bases separates them. Looking up the germline V gene yields CDR1 MNHEY and CDR2 SVGEGT.